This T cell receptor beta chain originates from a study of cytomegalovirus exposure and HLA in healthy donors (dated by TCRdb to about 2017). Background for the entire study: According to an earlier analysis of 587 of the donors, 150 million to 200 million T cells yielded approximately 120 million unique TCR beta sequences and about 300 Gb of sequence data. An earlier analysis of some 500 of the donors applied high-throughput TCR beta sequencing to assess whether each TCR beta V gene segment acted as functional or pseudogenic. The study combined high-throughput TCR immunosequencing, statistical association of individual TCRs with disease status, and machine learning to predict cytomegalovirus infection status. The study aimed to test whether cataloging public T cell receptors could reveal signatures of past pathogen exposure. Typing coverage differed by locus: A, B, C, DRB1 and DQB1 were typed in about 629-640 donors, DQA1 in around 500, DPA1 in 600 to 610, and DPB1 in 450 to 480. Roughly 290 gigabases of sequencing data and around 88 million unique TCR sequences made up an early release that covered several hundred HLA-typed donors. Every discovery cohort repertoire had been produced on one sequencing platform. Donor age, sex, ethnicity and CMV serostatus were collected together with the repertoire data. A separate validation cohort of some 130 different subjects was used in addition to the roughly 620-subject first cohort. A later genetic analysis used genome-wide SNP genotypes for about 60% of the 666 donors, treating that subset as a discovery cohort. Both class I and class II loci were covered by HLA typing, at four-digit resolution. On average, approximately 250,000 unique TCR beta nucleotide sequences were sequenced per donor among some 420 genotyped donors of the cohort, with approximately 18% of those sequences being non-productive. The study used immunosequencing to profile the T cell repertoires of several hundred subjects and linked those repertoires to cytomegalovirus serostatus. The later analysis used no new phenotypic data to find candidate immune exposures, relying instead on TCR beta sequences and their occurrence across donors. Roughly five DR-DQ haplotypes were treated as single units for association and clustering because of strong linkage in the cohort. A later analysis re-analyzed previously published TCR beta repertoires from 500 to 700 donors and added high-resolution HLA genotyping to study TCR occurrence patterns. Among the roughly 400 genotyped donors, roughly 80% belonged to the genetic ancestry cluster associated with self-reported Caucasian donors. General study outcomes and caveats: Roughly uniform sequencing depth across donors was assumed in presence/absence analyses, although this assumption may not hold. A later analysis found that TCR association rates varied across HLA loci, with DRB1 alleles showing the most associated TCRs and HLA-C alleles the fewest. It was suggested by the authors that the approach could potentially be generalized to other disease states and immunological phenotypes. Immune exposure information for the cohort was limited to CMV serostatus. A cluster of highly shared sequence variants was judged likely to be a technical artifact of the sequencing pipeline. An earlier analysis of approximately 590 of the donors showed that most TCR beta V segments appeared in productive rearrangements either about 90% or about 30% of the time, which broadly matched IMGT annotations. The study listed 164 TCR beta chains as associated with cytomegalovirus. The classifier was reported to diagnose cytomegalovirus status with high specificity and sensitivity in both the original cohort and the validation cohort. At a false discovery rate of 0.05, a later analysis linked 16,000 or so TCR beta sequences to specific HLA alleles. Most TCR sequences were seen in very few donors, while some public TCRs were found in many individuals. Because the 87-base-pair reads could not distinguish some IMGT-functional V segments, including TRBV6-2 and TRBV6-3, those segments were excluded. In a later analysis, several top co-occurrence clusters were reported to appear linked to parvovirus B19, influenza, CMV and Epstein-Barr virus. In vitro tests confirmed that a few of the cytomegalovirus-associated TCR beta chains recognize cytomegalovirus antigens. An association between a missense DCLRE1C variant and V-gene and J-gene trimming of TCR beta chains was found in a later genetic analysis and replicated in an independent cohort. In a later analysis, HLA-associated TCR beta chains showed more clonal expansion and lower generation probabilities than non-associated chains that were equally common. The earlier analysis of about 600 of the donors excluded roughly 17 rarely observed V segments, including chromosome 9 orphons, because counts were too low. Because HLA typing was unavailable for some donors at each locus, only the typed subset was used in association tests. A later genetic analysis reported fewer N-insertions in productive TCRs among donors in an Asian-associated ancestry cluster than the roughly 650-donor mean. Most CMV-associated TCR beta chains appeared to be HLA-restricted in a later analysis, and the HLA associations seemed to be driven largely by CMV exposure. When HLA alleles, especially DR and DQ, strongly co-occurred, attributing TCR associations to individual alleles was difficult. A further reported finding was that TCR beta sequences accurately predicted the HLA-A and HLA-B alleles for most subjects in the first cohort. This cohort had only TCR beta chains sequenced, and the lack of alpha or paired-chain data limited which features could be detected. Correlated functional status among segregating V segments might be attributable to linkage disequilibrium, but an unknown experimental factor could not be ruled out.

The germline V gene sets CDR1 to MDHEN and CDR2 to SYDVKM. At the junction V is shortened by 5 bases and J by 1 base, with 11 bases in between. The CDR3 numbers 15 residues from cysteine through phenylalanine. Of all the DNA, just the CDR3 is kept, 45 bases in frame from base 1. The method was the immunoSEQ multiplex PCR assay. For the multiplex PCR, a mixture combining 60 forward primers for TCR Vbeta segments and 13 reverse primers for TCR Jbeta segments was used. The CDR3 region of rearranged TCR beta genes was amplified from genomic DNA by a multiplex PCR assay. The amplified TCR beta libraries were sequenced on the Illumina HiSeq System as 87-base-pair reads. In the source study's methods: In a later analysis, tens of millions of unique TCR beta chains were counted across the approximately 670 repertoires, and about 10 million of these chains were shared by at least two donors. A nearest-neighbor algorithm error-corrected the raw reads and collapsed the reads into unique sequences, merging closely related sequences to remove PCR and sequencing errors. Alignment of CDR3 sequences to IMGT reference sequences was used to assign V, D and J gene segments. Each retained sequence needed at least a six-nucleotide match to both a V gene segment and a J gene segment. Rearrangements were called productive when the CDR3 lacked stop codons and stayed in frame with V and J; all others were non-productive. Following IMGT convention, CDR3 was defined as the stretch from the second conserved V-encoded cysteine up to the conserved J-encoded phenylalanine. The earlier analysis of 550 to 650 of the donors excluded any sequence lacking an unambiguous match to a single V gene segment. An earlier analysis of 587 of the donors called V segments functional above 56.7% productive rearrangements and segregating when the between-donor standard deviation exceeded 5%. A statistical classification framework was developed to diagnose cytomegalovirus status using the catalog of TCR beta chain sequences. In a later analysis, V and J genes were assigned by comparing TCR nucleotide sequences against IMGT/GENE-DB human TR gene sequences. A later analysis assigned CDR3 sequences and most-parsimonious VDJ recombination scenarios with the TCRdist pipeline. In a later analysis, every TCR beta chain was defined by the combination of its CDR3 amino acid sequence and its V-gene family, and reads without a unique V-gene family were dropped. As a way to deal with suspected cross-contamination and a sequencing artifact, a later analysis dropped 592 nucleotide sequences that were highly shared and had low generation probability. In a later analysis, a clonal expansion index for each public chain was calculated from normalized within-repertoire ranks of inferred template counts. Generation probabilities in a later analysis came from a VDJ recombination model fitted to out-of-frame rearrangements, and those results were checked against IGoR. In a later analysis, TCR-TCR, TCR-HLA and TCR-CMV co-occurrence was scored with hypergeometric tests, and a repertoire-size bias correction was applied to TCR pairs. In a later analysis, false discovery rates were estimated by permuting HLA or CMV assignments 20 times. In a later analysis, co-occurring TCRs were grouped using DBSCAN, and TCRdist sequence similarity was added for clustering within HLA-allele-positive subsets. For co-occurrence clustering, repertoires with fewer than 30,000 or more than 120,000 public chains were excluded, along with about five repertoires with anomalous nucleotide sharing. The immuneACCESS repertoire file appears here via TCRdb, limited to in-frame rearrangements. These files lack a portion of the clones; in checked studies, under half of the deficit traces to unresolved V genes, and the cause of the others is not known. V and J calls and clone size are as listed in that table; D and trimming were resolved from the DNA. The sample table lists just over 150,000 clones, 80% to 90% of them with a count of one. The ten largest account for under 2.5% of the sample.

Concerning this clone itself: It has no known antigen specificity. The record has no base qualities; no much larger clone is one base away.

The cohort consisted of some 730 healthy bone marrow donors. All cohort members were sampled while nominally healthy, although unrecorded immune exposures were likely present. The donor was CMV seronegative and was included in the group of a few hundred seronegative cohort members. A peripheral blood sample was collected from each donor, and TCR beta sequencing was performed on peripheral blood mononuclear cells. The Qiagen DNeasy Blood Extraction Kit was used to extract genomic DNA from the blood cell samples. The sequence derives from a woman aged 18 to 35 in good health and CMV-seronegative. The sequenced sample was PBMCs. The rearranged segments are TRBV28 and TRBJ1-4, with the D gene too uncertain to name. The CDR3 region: CASSPGPRTNEKLFF. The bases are TGTGCCAGCAGTCCTGGGCCGAGAACTAATGAAAAACTGTTTTTT.